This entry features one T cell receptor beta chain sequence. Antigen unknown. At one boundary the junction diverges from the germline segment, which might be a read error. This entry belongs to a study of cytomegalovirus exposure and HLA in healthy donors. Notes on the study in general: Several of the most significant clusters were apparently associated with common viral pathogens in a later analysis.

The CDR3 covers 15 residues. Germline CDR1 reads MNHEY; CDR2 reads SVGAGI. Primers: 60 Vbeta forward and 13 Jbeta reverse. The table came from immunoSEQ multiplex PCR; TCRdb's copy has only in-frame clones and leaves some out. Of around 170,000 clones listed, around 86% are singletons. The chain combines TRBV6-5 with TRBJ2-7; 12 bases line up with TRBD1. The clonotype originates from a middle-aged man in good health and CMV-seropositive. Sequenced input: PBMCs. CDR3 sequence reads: CASSDSGTGGHEQYF. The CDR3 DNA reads TGTGCCAGCAGTGACTCCGGGACAGGGGGCCACGAGCAGTACTTC.